Below, one T cell receptor beta chain is given with its context. Other DNA sequences in the sample encode the same CDR3. Looked up from germline, CDR1 is LNHDA and CDR2 is SQIVND (reference sequence). With V trimmed by 3 bases and J by 0 bases, 3 bases remained unmatched. This CDR3 region has 15 residues. In the authors' workflow: From reference gene primer amplification, estimates of nucleated cell counts were derived. The data were produced by immunoSEQ multiplex PCR, yet TCRdb's version contains in-frame clones alone and is incomplete. V, J and clone size are taken as reported in that table, and D and trimming were inferred from the DNA itself. The sample contains 200,000 to 250,000 clones, about 90% of which appear only once. This entry is derived from a study of blood T cell repertoires in COVID-19. Study summary: T cells, B-cell-depleted T cells, or PBMCs supplied cDNA or gDNA.

The J gene is TRBJ1-2, the V gene TRBV19, with 8 bases that match TRBD1. Sequencing was performed on peripheral blood. This sequence was found in a woman under 30 who had recovered from COVID-19. The CDR3 loop is CASSIGTGSNYGYTF. CDR3 DNA: TGTGCCAGTAGTATTGGGACAGGTTCTAACTATGGCTACACCTTC.